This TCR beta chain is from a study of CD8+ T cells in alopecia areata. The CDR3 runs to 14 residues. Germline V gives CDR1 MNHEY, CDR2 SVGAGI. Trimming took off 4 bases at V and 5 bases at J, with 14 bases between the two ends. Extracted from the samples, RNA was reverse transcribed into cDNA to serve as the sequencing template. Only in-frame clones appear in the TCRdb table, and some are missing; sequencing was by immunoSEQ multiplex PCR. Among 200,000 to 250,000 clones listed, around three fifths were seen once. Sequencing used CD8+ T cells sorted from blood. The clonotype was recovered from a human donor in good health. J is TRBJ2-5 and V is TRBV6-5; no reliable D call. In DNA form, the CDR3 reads TGTGCCAGCAGTTCTCAGTTGGGTTGGGAGACCCAGTACTTC. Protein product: CASSSQLGWETQYF.